The clone carrying this T cell receptor beta chain was detected only a few times. Whole blood, unfractionated, served as the material for total RNA extraction. V lost 0 bases and J lost 1, with 7 bases in between. In germline, CDR1 is SGHTA, CDR2 FQGNSA. The CDR3 length is 16 residues. These data originate in a study of human T cells and chemical hapten exposure. TCRdb re-derived calls from the 5' RACE reads in MiXCR, one entry per CDR3 protein. Of about 81,000 distinct CDR3 sequences listed, 7.7% are singletons. The V and J genes are TRBV7-2 and TRBJ2-6; D gene ambiguous. This TCR derives from a male donor in good health. CDR3 in amino acids: CASSLASGSGANVLTF. In DNA form, the CDR3 reads TGTGCCAGCAGCTTAGCTTCCGGATCTGGGGCCAACGTCCTGACTTTC.